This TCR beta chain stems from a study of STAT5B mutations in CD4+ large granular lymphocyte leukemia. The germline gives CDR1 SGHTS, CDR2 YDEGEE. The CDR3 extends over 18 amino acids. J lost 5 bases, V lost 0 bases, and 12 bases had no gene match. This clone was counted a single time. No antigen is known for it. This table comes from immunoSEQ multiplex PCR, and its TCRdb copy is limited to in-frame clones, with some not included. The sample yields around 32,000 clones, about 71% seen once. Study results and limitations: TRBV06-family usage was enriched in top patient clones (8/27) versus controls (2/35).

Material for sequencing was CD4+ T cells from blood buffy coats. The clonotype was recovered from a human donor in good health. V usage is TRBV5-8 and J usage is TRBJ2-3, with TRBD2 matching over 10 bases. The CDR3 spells CASSLAPRLAGLGDTQYF. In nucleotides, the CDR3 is TGTGCCAGCAGCTTGGCCCCGAGACTAGCGGGCCTTGGAGATACGCAGTATTTT.